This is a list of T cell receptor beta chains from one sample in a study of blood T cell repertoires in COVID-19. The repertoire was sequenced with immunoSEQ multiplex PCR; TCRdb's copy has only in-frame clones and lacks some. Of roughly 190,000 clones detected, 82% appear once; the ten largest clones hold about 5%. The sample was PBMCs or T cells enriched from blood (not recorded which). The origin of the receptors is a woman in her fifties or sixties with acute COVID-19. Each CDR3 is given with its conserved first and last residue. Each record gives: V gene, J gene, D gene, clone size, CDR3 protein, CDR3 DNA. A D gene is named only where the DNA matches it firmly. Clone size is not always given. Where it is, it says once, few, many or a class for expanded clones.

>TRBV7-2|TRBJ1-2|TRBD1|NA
CASSLVHPGGNYGYTF
TGTGCCAGCAGCTTAGTACATCCAGGGGGGAACTATGGCTACACCTTC
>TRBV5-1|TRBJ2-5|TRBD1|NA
CASSRQGSETQYF
TGCGCCAGCAGCCGACAGGGTTCGGAGACCCAGTACTTC
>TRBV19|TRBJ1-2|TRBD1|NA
CASSIKTGGNYGYTF
TGTGCCAGTAGTATAAAGACAGGGGGAAACTATGGCTACACCTTC
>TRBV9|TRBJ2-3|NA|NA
CASSVRISTGQDTQYF
TGTGCCAGCAGCGTAAGGATTTCGACAGGCCAAGATACGCAGTATTTT
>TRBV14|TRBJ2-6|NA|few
CASSQQSNVLTF
TGTGCCAGCAGCCAACAATCCAACGTCCTGACTTTC
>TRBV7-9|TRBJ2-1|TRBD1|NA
CASSSPGTGVNEQFF
TGTGCCAGCAGCTCCCCCGGGACAGGGGTCAATGAGCAGTTCTTC
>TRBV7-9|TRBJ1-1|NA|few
CASCRDTMNTEAFF
TGTGCCAGCTGTAGGGACACTATGAACACTGAAGCTTTCTTT
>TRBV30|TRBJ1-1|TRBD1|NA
CAWYPGQGWTEAFF
TGTGCCTGGTATCCGGGACAGGGATGGACTGAAGCTTTCTTT
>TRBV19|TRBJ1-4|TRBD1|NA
CASSIVGQGIEKLFF
TGTGCCAGTAGTATAGTGGGACAGGGGATTGAAAAACTGTTTTTT
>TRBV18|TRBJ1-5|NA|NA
CASSPPEEGGGNQPQHF
TGTGCCAGCTCACCACCGGAGGAGGGTGGGGGCAATCAGCCCCAGCATTTT
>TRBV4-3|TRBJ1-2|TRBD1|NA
CASSRITGVYGYTF
TGCGCCAGCAGCCGCATTACAGGGGTCTATGGCTACACCTTC
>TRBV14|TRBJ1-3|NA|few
CASSQVGNTIYF
TGTGCCAGCAGCCAAGTAGGAAACACCATATATTTT
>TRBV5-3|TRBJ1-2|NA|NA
CARSSCPDSDNYGYTF
TGTGCCAGAAGCTCGTGTCCCGACAGTGACAACTATGGCTACACCTTC
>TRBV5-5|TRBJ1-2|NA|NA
CASSPTMTGWGYGYTF
TGTGCCAGCAGCCCAACTATGACAGGATGGGGCTATGGCTACACCTTC
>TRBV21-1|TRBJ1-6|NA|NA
CASSSRRDTPGPNSPLHF
TGTGCCAGCAGCTCCCGTCGGGACACCCCAGGGCCCAATTCACCCCTCCACTTT
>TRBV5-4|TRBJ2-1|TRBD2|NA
CASSLGGGGLYEQFF
TGTGCCAGCAGCTTGGGCGGGGGGGGTTTATATGAGCAGTTCTTC
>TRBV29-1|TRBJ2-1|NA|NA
CSLSTGLEGAEQFF
TGCAGCTTAAGCACGGGACTAGAGGGGGCGGAGCAGTTCTTC
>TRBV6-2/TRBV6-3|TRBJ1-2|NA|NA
CASSHRTAYGYTF
TGTGCCAGCAGTCACAGGACAGCATATGGCTACACCTTC
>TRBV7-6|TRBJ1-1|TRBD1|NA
CASSHGQAEAFF
TGTGCCAGCAGCCACGGACAGGCTGAAGCTTTCTTT
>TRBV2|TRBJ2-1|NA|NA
CASTLALTPGQFF
TGTGCCAGCACCCTCGCCCTCACCCCCGGGCAGTTCTTC
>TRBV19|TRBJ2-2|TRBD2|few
CASSTTWGGSSTGELFF
TGTGCCAGTAGTACCACGTGGGGAGGGTCTAGCACCGGGGAGCTGTTTTTT
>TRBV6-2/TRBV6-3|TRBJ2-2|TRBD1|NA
CASSGQGAIGTGELFF
TGTGCCAGCAGCGGACAGGGGGCAATAGGAACCGGGGAGCTGTTTTTT
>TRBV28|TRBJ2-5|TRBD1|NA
CASRTGDIVKTQYF
TGTGCCAGCAGGACAGGGGACATTGTGAAGACCCAGTACTTC
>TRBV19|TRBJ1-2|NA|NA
CASSISGSYGYTF
TGTGCCAGTAGTATTAGCGGGTCCTACGGCTACACCTTC
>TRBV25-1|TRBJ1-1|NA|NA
CASAGASGTARNTEAFF
TGTGCCAGCGCGGGGGCCTCTGGGACGGCCAGGAACACTGAAGCTTTCTTT
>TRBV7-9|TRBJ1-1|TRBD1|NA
CASSGDRAPEAFF
TGTGCCAGCAGCGGAGACAGGGCTCCTGAAGCTTTCTTT
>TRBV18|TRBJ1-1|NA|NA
CASSPPSLMNTEAFF
TGTGCCAGCTCACCACCTTCGTTAATGAACACTGAAGCTTTCTTT
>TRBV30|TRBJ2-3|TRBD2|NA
CAWSVGLAGDTQYF
TGTGCCTGGAGTGTAGGACTAGCTGGAGATACGCAGTATTTT
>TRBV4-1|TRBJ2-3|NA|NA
CASSHQTDRYQYF
TGCGCCAGCAGCCACCAGACGGACAGATACCAGTATTTT
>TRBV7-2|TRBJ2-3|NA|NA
CASGQDTDTQYF
TGTGCCAGCGGGCAGGACACAGATACGCAGTATTTT
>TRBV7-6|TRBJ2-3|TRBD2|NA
CASSPGGAGGGDTQYF
TGTGCCAGCAGCCCCGGGGGGGCGGGGGGCGGAGATACGCAGTATTTT